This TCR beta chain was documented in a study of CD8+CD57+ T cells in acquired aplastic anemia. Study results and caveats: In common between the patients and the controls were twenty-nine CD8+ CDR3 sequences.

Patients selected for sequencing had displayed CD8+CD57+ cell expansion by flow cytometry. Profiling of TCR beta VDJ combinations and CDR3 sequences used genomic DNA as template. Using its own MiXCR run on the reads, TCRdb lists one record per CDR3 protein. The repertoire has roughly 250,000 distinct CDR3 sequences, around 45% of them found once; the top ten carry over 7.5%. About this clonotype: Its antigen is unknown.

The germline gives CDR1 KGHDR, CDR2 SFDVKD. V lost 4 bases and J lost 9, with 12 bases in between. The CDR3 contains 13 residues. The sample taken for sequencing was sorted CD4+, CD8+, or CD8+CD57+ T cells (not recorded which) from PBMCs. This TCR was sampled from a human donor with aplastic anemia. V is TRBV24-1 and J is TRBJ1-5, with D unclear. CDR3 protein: CATSDGRLGPQHF. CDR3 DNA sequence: TGTGCCACCAGTGACGGACGCTTAGGGCCCCAGCATTTT.